This TCR beta chain came from a study of technical replicates of blood from several donors. Here immunoSEQ multiplex PCR was the method, and the copy in TCRdb shows in-frame clones only, minus some. The sample has some 77,000 clones, around 90% seen once; the top ten hold 0.3% to 0.45%. This clone was seen a handful of times. The sequenced sample consisted of T cells isolated from PBMCs. This clonotype was sampled from a human donor in good health.

The CDR3 protein is CASEGEYGGELFF. In nucleotides, the CDR3 is TGTGCCAGCGAGGGGGAGTACGGCGGGGAGCTGTTTTTT. The chain is built from TRBV9 and TRBJ2-2, with D tentatively TRBD1 (6 bases). Trimming shortened V by 7 bases and J by 7 bases, and 14 bases separated the two germline ends. Looked up from germline, CDR1 is SGDLS and CDR2 is YYNGEE. The CDR3 is 13 amino acids. The whole variable domain, remainder taken from reference TRBV9 and TRBJ2-2, is DSGVTQTPKHLITATGQRVTLRCSPRSGDLSVYWYQQSLDQGLQFLIQYYNGEERAKGNILERFSAQQFPDLHSELNLSSLELGDSALYFCASEGEYGGELFFGEGSRLTVL.